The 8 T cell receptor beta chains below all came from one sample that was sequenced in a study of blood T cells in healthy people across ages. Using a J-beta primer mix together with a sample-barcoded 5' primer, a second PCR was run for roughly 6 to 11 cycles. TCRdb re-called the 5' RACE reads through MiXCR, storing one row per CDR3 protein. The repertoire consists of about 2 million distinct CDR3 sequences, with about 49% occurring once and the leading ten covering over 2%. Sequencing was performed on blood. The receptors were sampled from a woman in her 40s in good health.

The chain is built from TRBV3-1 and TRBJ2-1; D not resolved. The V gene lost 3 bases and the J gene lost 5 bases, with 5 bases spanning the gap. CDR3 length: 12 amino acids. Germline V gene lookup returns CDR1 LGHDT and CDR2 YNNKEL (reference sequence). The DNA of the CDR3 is TGTGCCAGCAGCCATATAAACAATGAGCAGTTCTTC. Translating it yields CASSHINNEQFF.

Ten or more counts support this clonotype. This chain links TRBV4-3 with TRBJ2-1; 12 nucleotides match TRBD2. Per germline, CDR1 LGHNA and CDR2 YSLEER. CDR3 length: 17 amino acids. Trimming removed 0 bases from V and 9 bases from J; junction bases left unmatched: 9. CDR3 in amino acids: CASSQEASGGGGSEQFF. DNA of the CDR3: TGCGCCAGCAGCCAAGAGGCTAGCGGGGGGGGAGGAAGTGAGCAGTTCTTC.

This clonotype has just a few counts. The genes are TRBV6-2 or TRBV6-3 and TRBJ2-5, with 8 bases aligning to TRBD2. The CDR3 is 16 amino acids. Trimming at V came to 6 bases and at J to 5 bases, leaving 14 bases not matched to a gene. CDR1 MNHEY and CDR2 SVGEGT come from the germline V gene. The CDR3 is CASRISSGSTRETQYF. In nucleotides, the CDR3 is TGTGCCAGCAGGATCTCTAGCGGGTCCACTCGGGAGACCCAGTACTTC.

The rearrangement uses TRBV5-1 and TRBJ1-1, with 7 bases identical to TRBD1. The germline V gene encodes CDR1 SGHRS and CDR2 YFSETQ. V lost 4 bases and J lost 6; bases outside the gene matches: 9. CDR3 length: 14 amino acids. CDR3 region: CASSIGGLDAEAFF. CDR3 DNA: TGCGCCAGCAGCATAGGGGGCTTGGACGCTGAAGCTTTCTTT.

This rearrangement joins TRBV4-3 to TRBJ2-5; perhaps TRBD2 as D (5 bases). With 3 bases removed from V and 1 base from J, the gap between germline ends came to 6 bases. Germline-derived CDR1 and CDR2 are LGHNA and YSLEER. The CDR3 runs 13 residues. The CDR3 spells CASSQDCQETQYF. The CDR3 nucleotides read TGCGCCAGCAGCCAGGACTGCCAAGAGACCCAGTACTTC.

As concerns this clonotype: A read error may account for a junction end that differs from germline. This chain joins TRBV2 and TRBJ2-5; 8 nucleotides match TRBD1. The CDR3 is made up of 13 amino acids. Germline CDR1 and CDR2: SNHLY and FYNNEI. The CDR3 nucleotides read TGTGCCAGCAGTGACGCCAGGGGGCACGAGCAGCACTTC. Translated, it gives CASSDARGHEQHF. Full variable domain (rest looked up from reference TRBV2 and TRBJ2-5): EPEVTQTPSHQVTQMGQEVILRCVPISNHLYFYWYRQILGQKVEFLVSFYNNEISEKSEIFDDQFSVERPDGSNFTLKIRSTKLEDSAMYFCASSDARGHEQHFGPGTRLLVL.

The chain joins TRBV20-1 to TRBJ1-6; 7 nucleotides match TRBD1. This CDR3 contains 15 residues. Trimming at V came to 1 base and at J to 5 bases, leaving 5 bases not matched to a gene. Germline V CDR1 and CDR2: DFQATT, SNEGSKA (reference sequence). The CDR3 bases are TGCAGTGCTAGAGCGACAGGGCAACATAATTCACCCCTCCACTTT. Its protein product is CSARATGQHNSPLHF.

Written as DNA, the CDR3 is TGTGCCAGCAGTTTGGGACAGGGGTGGCAGTACTTC. This codes for CASSLGQGWQYF. This chain joins TRBV12-3 or TRBV12-4 and TRBJ2-7, with 10 bases lining up with TRBD1. Trimming removed 3 bases from V and 9 bases from J; junction bases left unmatched: 2. The CDR3 length is 12 residues.